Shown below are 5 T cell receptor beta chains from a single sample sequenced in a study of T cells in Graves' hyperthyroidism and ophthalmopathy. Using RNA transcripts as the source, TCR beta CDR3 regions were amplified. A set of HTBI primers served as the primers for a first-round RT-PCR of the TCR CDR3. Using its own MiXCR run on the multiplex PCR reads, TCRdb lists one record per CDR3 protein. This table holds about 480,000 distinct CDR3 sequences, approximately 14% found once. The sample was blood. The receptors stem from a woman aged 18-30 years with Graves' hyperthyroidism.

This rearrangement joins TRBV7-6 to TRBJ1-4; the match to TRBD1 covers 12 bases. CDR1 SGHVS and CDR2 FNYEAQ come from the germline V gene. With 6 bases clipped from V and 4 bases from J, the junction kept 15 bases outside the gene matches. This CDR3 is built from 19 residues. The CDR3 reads CASSQTGQGAKSGNEKLFF. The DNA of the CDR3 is TGTGCCAGCAGTCAAACGGGACAGGGGGCGAAATCGGGTAATGAAAAACTGTTTTTT.

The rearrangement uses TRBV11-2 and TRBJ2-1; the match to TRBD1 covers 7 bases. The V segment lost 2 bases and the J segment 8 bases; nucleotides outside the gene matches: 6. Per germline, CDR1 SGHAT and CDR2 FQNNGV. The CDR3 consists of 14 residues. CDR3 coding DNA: TGTGCCAGCAGCTTAAGAACCACAGGGGATGAGCAGTTCTTC. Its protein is CASSLRTTGDEQFF.

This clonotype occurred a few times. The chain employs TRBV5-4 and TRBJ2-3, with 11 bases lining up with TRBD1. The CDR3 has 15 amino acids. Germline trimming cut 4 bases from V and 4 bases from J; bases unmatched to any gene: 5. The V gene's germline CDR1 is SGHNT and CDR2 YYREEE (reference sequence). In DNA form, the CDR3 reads TGTGCCAGCAGCCCGCGGACAGGGGGCCCAGATACGCAGTATTTT. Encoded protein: CASSPRTGGPDTQYF.

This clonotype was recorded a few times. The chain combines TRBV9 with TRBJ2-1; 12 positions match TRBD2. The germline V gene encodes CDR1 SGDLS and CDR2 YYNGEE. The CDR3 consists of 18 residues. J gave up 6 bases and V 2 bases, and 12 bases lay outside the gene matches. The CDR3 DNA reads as TGTGCCAGCAGCGTCGAAACTAGCGGGAGGACGATAGTCAATGAGCAGTTCTTC. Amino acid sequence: CASSVETSGRTIVNEQFF.

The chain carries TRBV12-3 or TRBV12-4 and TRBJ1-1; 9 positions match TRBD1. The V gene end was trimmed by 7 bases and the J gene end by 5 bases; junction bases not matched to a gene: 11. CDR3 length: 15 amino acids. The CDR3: CASIAPGTGRTEAFF. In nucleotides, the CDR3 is TGTGCCAGCATCGCCCCTGGGACAGGGAGAACTGAAGCTTTCTTT.